These 25 T cell receptor beta chains share one sample of origin, sequenced in a study of blood T cell repertoires in COVID-19. Here immunoSEQ multiplex PCR was the method, and the copy in TCRdb shows in-frame clones only, minus some. The sample includes 70,000 to 80,000 clones, 82% of them seen just once. The material sequenced was peripheral blood. These TCRs come from a man in his fifties with acute or convalescent COVID-19.

The V call is TRBV7-9, the J call TRBJ1-5; 9 bases agree with TRBD1. The V and J ends lost 8 bases and 1 base, in that order; junction bases with no gene match: 3. CDR1 is SEHNR and CDR2 is FQNEAQ in the germline V gene (reference sequence). This CDR3 spans 14 amino acids. CDR3 DNA sequence: TGTGCCAGCGGAGGACAGGGGAGCAATCAGCCCCAGCATTTT. Residues: CASGGQGSNQPQHF.

This rearrangement joins TRBV7-3 to TRBJ2-1; D perhaps matches TRBD2 (5 bases). This CDR3 contains 13 residues. Germline V gene lookup returns CDR1 SGHTA and CDR2 FQGTGA. Trimming left V 0 bases short and J 7 bases short, with 7 bases between. This CDR3 reads CASSLTGGNEQFF. The CDR3 DNA reads TGTGCCAGCAGCTTAACCGGCGGGAATGAGCAGTTCTTC.

V and J are TRBV7-6 and TRBJ2-4; 8 positions agree with TRBD2. J was trimmed by 7 bases and V by 4 bases; bases with no gene match: 3. The CDR3 covers 13 residues. CDR1 and CDR2 (germline): SGHVS, FNYEAQ. CDR3 in amino acids: CASSSGGVNIQYF. The CDR3 DNA sequence: TGTGCCAGCAGCTCGGGGGGGGTGAACATTCAGTACTTC.

The chain uses TRBV4-3 and TRBJ2-3; TRBD1 might be the D (5 bases). There are 15 residues in the CDR3. V was trimmed by 5 bases and J by 0 bases, leaving 12 bases between them. Germline V gene data show CDR1 as LGHNA and CDR2 as YSLEER. The CDR3 spells CASSLGAPSTDTQYF. The CDR3 bases are TGCGCCAGCAGCTTAGGGGCCCCCAGCACAGATACGCAGTATTTT.

J is TRBJ2-5 and V is TRBV5-4, with 8 positions matching TRBD1. The CDR3 covers 14 residues. The germline V gene encodes CDR1 SGHNT and CDR2 YYREEE (reference sequence). The junction had 4 bases not matched to a gene; V was cut back by 4 bases and J by 2 bases. CDR3 sequence: CASSINRGQETQYF. The DNA of the CDR3 is TGTGCCAGCAGCATTAACAGGGGGCAAGAGACCCAGTACTTC. Together with reference TRBV5-4 and TRBJ2-5, the CDR3 gives the full variable domain: ETGVTQSPTHLIKTRGQQVTLRCSSQSGHNTVSWYQQALGQGPQFIFQYYREEENGRGNFPPRFSGLQFPNYSSELNVNALELDDSALYLCASSINRGQETQYFGPGTRLLVL.

The CDR3: CASSGRIDTEAFF. For the CDR3, the DNA is TGTGCCAGCTCAGGGCGAATCGACACTGAAGCTTTCTTT. The rearrangement links TRBV18 to TRBJ1-1; D gene ambiguous. The V end was cut by 5 bases, the J end by 3 bases, with 10 bases between. Germline V CDR1 and CDR2: KGHSH, LQKENI. The CDR3 extends over 13 amino acids. The variable domain in full, completed from reference TRBV18 and TRBJ1-1, reads NAGVMQNPRHLVRRRGQEARLRCSPMKGHSHVYWYRQLPEEGLKFMVYLQKENIIDESGMPKERFSAEFPKEGPSILRIQQVVRGDSAAYFCASSGRIDTEAFFGQGTRLTVV.

The genes are TRBV7-3 and TRBJ2-1, with D tentatively TRBD2 (5 bases). The V end lost 8 bases, the J end lost 5 bases, and 13 bases lay between the germline ends. CDR1 and CDR2 (germline): SGHTA, FQGTGA. The CDR3 has 13 amino acids. The CDR3 loop is CASSPGVHNEQFF. Written as DNA, the CDR3 is TGTGCCAGCTCTCCCGGGGTACACAATGAGCAGTTCTTC.

V is TRBV4-2 and J is TRBJ2-5; TRBD2 is a possible D gene (5 bases). With 6 bases removed from V and 1 base from J, the gap between germline ends came to 12 bases. The CDR3 loop spans 14 amino acids. Germline CDR1 reads LGHNA; CDR2 reads YNFKEQ. The CDR3 DNA sequence: TGTGCCAGCAGAGGTGGAGGCAGCCAAGAGACCCAGTACTTC. Its translation is CASRGGGSQETQYF.

The chain links TRBV30 to TRBJ2-7, with a weak D call TRBD1 (7 bases). CDR1 and CDR2 (germline): GTSNPN, SVGIG (reference sequence). The V end was cut by 5 bases, the J end by 0 bases, with 14 bases between. The CDR3 consists of 14 residues. CDR3 in DNA: TGTGCCTGGGCTCGCGGGGACAGCTCCTACGAGCAGTACTTC. It translates to CAWARGDSSYEQYF.

The CDR3 sequence: CASSKTATNEKLFF. The DNA for the CDR3 is TGCGCCAGCAGCAAGACTGCAACTAATGAAAAACTGTTTTTT. V gene TRBV5-1 combines with J gene TRBJ1-4; D is undetermined. CDR3 size: 14 residues. V shed 4 bases and J shed 0 bases, with 7 bases lying between them. Germline CDR1 reads SGHRS; CDR2 reads YFSETQ.

The chain recombines TRBV7-9 with TRBJ2-7, with TRBD1 matching 8 bases. CDR3 length equals 16 residues. V shed 1 base and J 2 bases; nucleotides not matched to a gene: 7. From germline, CDR1 is SEHNR and CDR2 FQNEAQ (reference sequence). The CDR3 DNA sequence: TGTGCCAGCAGCTTAGGTGGACAGGGCCTAACCTACGAGCAGTACTTC. Amino acid sequence: CASSLGGQGLTYEQYF.

The V and J genes are TRBV11-3 and TRBJ2-1, with 8 bases fitting TRBD1. V lost 4 bases, J lost 7 bases, and 9 bases stayed unmatched. The germline V gene encodes CDR1 SGHNT and CDR2 YENEEA. The CDR3 contains 15 residues. CDR3 sequence reads: CASSSGGYRINEQFF. The CDR3 DNA reads as TGTGCCAGCAGCTCAGGGGGCTACAGGATTAATGAGCAGTTCTTC.

The sample holds one count of this clone. The chain uses TRBV6-5 and TRBJ1-6; unclear D gene. CDR3 length: 12 amino acids. V was shortened by 6 bases and J by 7 bases, with 7 bases between the two germline ends. Germline CDR1 is MNHEY and CDR2 is SVGAGI. The CDR3 spells CASRLRNSPLHF. The CDR3 DNA is TGTGCCAGCAGACTCCGGAATTCACCCCTCCACTTT.

The rearrangement joins TRBV7-9 to TRBJ1-2; the match to TRBD1 covers 9 bases. The V and J ends lost 2 bases and 4 bases, in that order; junction bases with no gene match: 11. The CDR3 is made up of 17 amino acids. Germline values: CDR1 SEHNR, CDR2 FQNEAQ (reference sequence). CDR3 sequence reads: CASSLTGGPKKSYGYTF. The CDR3 DNA follows: TGTGCCAGCAGCTTAACAGGGGGCCCGAAAAAGAGCTATGGCTACACCTTC.

The chain carries TRBV27 and TRBJ2-7, with 7 bases aligning to TRBD2. The germline V gene encodes CDR1 MNHEY and CDR2 SMNVEV (reference sequence). The CDR3 spans 12 residues. V shed 10 bases and J 4 bases; nucleotides not matched to a gene: 7. The DNA for the CDR3 is TGTGCCACCACCGCAGCGGGATACGAGCAGTACTTC. Its protein is CATTAAGYEQYF.

This chain joins TRBV5-5 and TRBJ2-1; 7 bases map to TRBD2. The CDR3 has 16 residues. With 0 bases clipped from V and 5 bases from J, the junction kept 8 bases outside the gene matches. Germline V gene sequence: CDR1 SGHKS, CDR2 YYEKEE (reference sequence). The CDR3 loop reads CASSLEGEGRDNEQFF. CDR3 bases: TGTGCCAGCAGCTTGGAAGGGGAGGGAAGGGACAATGAGCAGTTCTTC. Full variable domain (missing parts from reference TRBV5-5 and TRBJ2-1): DAGVTQSPTHLIKTRGQQVTLRCSPISGHKSVSWYQQVLGQGPQFIFQYYEKEERGRGNFPDRFSARQFPNYSSELNVNALLLGDSALYLCASSLEGEGRDNEQFFGPGTRLTVL.

The CDR3 spells CASSLQGGGTGELFF. The CDR3 bases are TGTGCCAGCAGTCTCCAAGGGGGCGGGACCGGGGAGCTGTTTTTT. The rearrangement uses TRBV6-2 or TRBV6-3 and TRBJ2-2, with 7 bases aligning to TRBD1. V dropped 5 bases and J dropped 5; count of bases not matched to a gene: 8. The CDR3 has 15 residues. Per the germline V gene, CDR1 is MNHEY and CDR2 is SVGEGT.

The CDR3 reads CASSFPQGRGFGYTF. DNA of the CDR3: TGTGCCAGCAGCTTTCCTCAGGGGCGAGGATTTGGCTACACCTTC. The V call is TRBV5-4, the J call TRBJ1-2; D is possibly TRBD1 (6 bases). With 2 bases removed from V and 7 bases from J, the gap between germline ends came to 18 bases. The CDR3 contains 15 residues. Looked up from germline, CDR1 is SGHNT and CDR2 is YYREEE (reference sequence).

The V gene is TRBV5-8, the J gene TRBJ2-5; TRBD1 matches at 8 bases. Germline assignment: CDR1 SGHTS and CDR2 YDEGEE. V shed 3 bases, J shed 7 bases, and the junction held 11 bases outside the gene matches. This CDR3 is 15 amino acids long. As DNA, the CDR3 is TGTGCCAGCAGCTCGGGACAGGTCGCAATTGGGACCCAGTACTTC. Translated, it gives CASSSGQVAIGTQYF.

This clone occurred a few times. The V and J genes are TRBV7-6 and TRBJ2-7, with 8 bases fitting TRBD1. The V and J ends lost 3 bases and 6 bases, in that order; junction bases with no gene match: 13. Germline V gene sequence: CDR1 SGHVS, CDR2 FNYEAQ. The CDR3 totals 16 residues. The CDR3 coding sequence is TGTGCCAGCAGCTTTCGGGCCGGGACAGGACTCCCCGAGCAGTACTTC. It is translated as CASSFRAGTGLPEQYF.

The chain carries TRBV11-2 and TRBJ2-3, with 8 bases that match TRBD2. The CDR3 extends over 17 amino acids. Germline CDR1 is SGHAT and CDR2 is FQNNGV. V lost 5 bases, J lost 4 bases, and 14 bases stayed unmatched. Here the CDR3 DNA reads TGTGCCAGCAGCGCAACCCGACTAGCGCGAGGGGCAGATACGCAGTATTTT. Translation gives CASSATRLARGADTQYF.

The chain is built from TRBV10-3 and TRBJ1-2, with D unclear. The V and J ends lost 0 bases and 2 bases respectively, with 7 bases between them. This CDR3 is built from 14 residues. CDR1 and CDR2 (germline): ENHRY, SYGVKD. CDR3 residues: CAISESGRNYGYTF. The CDR3 DNA is TGTGCCATCAGTGAGTCGGGCAGGAACTATGGCTACACCTTC.

The chain links TRBV10-3 to TRBJ1-2; D gene unclear. Trimming left V 2 bases short and J 8 bases short, with 9 bases between. The germline CDR1 and CDR2 sequences are ENHRY and SYGVKD. CDR3 size: 12 residues. The CDR3 loop reads CAISEMGEGYTF. The CDR3 bases are TGTGCCATCAGTGAGATGGGAGAAGGCTACACCTTC.

This clone was seen only a few times. The chain couples TRBV24-1 to TRBJ2-4, with 7 bases aligning to TRBD1. The length of the CDR3 is 15 residues. Germline V gene lookup returns CDR1 KGHDR and CDR2 SFDVKD. V gave up 1 base and J gave up 3 bases; unmatched junction bases: 2. Written as DNA, the CDR3 is TGTGCCACCAGTGATTTAGGGACAGACAAAAACATTCAGTACTTC. The encoded protein is CATSDLGTDKNIQYF.

The chain employs TRBV9 and TRBJ2-1; TRBD1 aligns across 8 bases. CDR1 and CDR2 (germline): SGDLS, YYNGEE. V was pared by 4 bases and J by 5 bases, with 14 bases of the junction left unmatched. The CDR3 covers 17 residues. CDR3 residues: CASSLFGQGATNNEQFF. CDR3 in DNA: TGTGCCAGCAGCTTGTTCGGGCAGGGGGCGACGAACAATGAGCAGTTCTTC.